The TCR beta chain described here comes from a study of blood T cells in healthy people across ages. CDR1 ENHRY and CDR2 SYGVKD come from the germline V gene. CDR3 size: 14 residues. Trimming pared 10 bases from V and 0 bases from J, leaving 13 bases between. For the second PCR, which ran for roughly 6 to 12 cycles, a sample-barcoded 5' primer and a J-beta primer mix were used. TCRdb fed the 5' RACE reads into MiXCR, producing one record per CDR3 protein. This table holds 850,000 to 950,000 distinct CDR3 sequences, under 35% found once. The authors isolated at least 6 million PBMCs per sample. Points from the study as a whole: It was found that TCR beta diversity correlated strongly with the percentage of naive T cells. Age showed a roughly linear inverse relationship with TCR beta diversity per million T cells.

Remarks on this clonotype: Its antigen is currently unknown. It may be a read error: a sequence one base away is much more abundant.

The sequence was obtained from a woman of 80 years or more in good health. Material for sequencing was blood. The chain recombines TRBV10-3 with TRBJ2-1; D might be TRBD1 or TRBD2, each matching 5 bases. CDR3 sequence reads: CATGLTSSYNEQFF. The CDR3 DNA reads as TGTGCCACGGGGCTCACCAGCTCCTACAATGAGCAGTTCTTC.